This note documents a single T cell receptor beta chain sequence. Time point specified: newly diagnosed GD, antithyroid drugs for less than 3 months. There was RNA extracted from PBMCs, and the TCR library was made from it. The V gene end was trimmed by 0 bases and the J gene end by 7 bases; junction bases not matched to a gene: 12. This CDR3 spans 19 amino acids. From germline, CDR1 is LNHDA and CDR2 SQIVND (reference sequence). This specimen comes from a study of regulatory T cells in long-lasting Graves disease. Through Arm-PCR of CDR3 regions and iRepertoire HTBI primers, TCR beta libraries were built. In the study's own analysis: Identified segments across samples numbered about 56 TRBV and more than 11 TRBJ. MiXCR, run by TCRdb on the multiplex PCR reads, gives a single entry per CDR3 protein. It is TCRdb's table, rather than the study itself, that gives the V and J calls and clone size. The sample yields more than 300,000 distinct CDR3 sequences, about 17% seen once.

This sample also appeared in a second study, on T cells in Graves' hyperthyroidism and ophthalmopathy. That report adds: Diagnoses used clinical symptoms, serum thyroxine and TRAb, thyroid ultrasound and orbital computed tomography. The authors' 13 V-J model separated ophthalmopathy from stable hyperthyroidism.

Sequenced material: peripheral blood mononuclear cells (PBMCs), taken at new diagnosis, from a patient treated with antithyroid drugs. This rearrangement joins TRBV19 to TRBJ2-7; TRBD2 agrees at 16 bases. The source is a woman between 18 and 29 years old with Graves disease. CDR3 amino acids: CASSIDTPGTSGRAQEQYF. DNA of the CDR3: TGTGCCAGTAGTATAGACACACCCGGGACTAGCGGGAGGGCCCAAGAGCAGTACTTC.